A single sample is the source of the 30 T cell receptor beta chains below, sequenced in a study of blood T cell repertoires in COVID-19. The assay was immunoSEQ multiplex PCR, and TCRdb's table has in-frame clones only and misses some. The sample yields 120,000 to 150,000 clones, around 82% seen once. The sequencing sample was made of peripheral blood. All receptors derive from a woman in her forties or fifties with acute or convalescent COVID-19.

V gene TRBV2 combines with J gene TRBJ1-1; no firm D call. Germline CDR1 SNHLY, CDR2 FYNNEI. The CDR3 totals 15 residues. Trimming cost V 6 bases and J 6 bases, with 20 bases left between them. This CDR3 is CASRSLEIREAEAFF. CDR3 nucleotides: TGTGCCAGCAGAAGCCTGGAGATCCGGGAAGCTGAAGCTTTCTTT.

The chain uses TRBV10-2 and TRBJ1-3; maybe TRBD1 (6 bases). Between the trimmed V and J ends, which lost 4 bases and 0 bases, there was a span of 19 bases. This CDR3 is 18 amino acids long. Germline assignment: CDR1 WSHSY and CDR2 SAAADI. CDR3 protein: CASSGPGHRTDSGNTIYF. Here the CDR3 DNA reads TGCGCCAGCAGTGGACCGGGACACAGAACCGACTCTGGAAACACCATATATTTT.

V is TRBV30 and J is TRBJ2-6, with 9 bases matching TRBD1. This CDR3 spans 17 amino acids. Per germline, CDR1 GTSNPN and CDR2 SVGIG (reference sequence). With 6 bases clipped from V and 4 bases from J, the junction kept 13 bases outside the gene matches. The CDR3 sequence: CACQPGQGSPGANVLTF. CDR3 nucleotide sequence: TGTGCCTGCCAACCGGGACAGGGCTCCCCAGGGGCCAACGTCCTGACTTTC.

V is TRBV5-4 and J is TRBJ2-5; 16 bases align to TRBD2. The CDR3 totals 16 residues. J gave up 4 bases and V 2 bases, and 2 bases lay outside the gene matches. From germline, CDR1 is SGHNT and CDR2 YYREEE (reference sequence). CDR3 in amino acids: CASSFGTSGGGETQYF. The CDR3 bases are TGTGCCAGCAGCTTTGGGACTAGCGGGGGGGGAGAGACCCAGTACTTC. The variable domain in full, completed from reference TRBV5-4 and TRBJ2-5, reads ETGVTQSPTHLIKTRGQQVTLRCSSQSGHNTVSWYQQALGQGPQFIFQYYREEENGRGNFPPRFSGLQFPNYSSELNVNALELDDSALYLCASSFGTSGGGETQYFGPGTRLLVL.

The table lists this clone with a few counts. Here the CDR3 DNA reads TGTGCCAGCAGTTACTCGAGAGGCGGGGGGATCGGAGAGACCCAGTACTTC. Translated, it gives CASSYSRGGGIGETQYF. V usage is TRBV6-2 or TRBV6-3 and J usage is TRBJ2-5; 8 nucleotides line up with TRBD2. The CDR3 spans 17 residues. The V gene's germline CDR1 is MNHEY and CDR2 SVGEGT. V shed 0 bases and J 4 bases; nucleotides not matched to a gene: 10.

The chain joins TRBV4-3 to TRBJ1-4; 7 bases match TRBD1. CDR3 length: 15 amino acids. After removal of 0 bases from V and 8 bases from J, the junction contained 6 bases not matched to a gene. Germline values: CDR1 LGHNA, CDR2 YSLEER. CDR3 sequence: CASSQEEAGGEKLFF. In DNA, the CDR3 is TGCGCCAGCAGCCAAGAGGAGGCAGGGGGAGAAAAACTGTTTTTT.

The V and J genes are TRBV19 and TRBJ1-5; weak D call: TRBD1 (6 bases). This CDR3 region has 13 residues. Germline lookup yields CDR1 LNHDA and CDR2 SQIVND (reference sequence). The ends were cut back, 3 bases at V and 5 bases at J, with 8 bases in the middle. CDR3 sequence (DNA): TGTGCCAGTAGTATGAAGGGGGATCAGCCCCAGCATTTT. As protein: CASSMKGDQPQHF.

The chain recombines TRBV15 with TRBJ2-2; D might be TRBD1 (6 bases). The CDR3 length is 15 residues. Trimming took 0 bases from V and 7 from J, leaving 12 bases between them. The germline gives CDR1 LNHNV, CDR2 YYDKDF (reference sequence). The CDR3 DNA reads as TGTGCCACCAGCAGAGATCGACAGGTCGGCGGGGAGCTGTTTTTT. This sequence encodes CATSRDRQVGGELFF.

This chain links TRBV6-5 with TRBJ2-7, with TRBD1 identical over 7 bases. This CDR3 contains 16 residues. After removal of 0 bases from V and 4 bases from J, the junction contained 9 bases not matched to a gene. CDR1 and CDR2 from the germline V gene are MNHEY and SVGAGI. The CDR3 reads CASSYSTVGTAYEQYF. CDR3 DNA sequence: TGTGCCAGCAGTTACTCTACTGTCGGGACAGCATACGAGCAGTACTTC.

The chain joins TRBV9 to TRBJ1-1; tentative D call: TRBD1 (5 bases). V shed 3 bases and J shed 0 bases, with 12 bases lying between them. The CDR3 consists of 15 residues. Germline values: CDR1 SGDLS, CDR2 YYNGEE. The CDR3 region is CASSDARGVNTEAFF. In nucleotides, the CDR3 is TGTGCCAGCAGCGACGCTCGGGGGGTGAACACTGAAGCTTTCTTT.

The V and J genes are TRBV5-8 and TRBJ1-1, with D possibly TRBD1 on 6 matching bases. V lost 2 bases, J lost 3 bases, and 11 bases lay in between. CDR1 and CDR2 from the germline V gene are SGHTS and YDEGEE. CDR3 length: 14 amino acids. DNA for the CDR3: TGTGCCAGCAGCTTACAGGGTTCCGACACTGAAGCTTTCTTT. Its protein is CASSLQGSDTEAFF. Full variable domain (rest looked up from reference TRBV5-8 and TRBJ1-1): EAGVTQSPTHLIKTRGQQATLRCSPISGHTSVYWYQQALGLGLQFLLWYDEGEERNRGNFPPRFSGRQFPNYSSELNVNALELEDSALYLCASSLQGSDTEAFFGQGTRLTVV.

The chain links TRBV19 to TRBJ1-1; D unresolved. This CDR3 contains 15 residues. With 3 bases removed from V and 0 bases from J, the gap between germline ends came to 11 bases. Germline assignment: CDR1 LNHDA and CDR2 SQIVND (reference sequence). Here the CDR3 reads CASSIRPNMNTEAFF. The CDR3 region has the DNA TGTGCCAGTAGTATCCGCCCAAACATGAACACTGAAGCTTTCTTT.

This clone has a handful of counts. The rearrangement uses TRBV2 and TRBJ1-2; 8 bases line up with TRBD1. Per germline, CDR1 SNHLY and CDR2 FYNNEI. The length of the CDR3 is 15 residues. Germline trimming cut 5 bases from V and 2 bases from J; bases unmatched to any gene: 7. This CDR3 is CASSRQGNGNYGYTF. CDR3 DNA sequence: TGTGCCAGCAGTAGACAGGGGAACGGGAACTATGGCTACACCTTC.

In its sample, this clone was seen a few times. This chain connects TRBV5-1 to TRBJ2-1, with D possibly TRBD2 on 5 matching bases. Germline CDR1 reads SGHRS; CDR2 reads YFSETQ. V was clipped by 0 bases and J by 3 bases, with 13 bases between them. CDR3 length: 16 residues. Written as DNA, the CDR3 is TGCGCCAGCAGCTTGGCCATCTCCGACTACTACAATGAGCAGTTCTTC. It encodes CASSLAISDYYNEQFF.

This clone was counted between two and nine times. V is TRBV19 and J is TRBJ2-1, with D perhaps TRBD2 (5 bases). This CDR3 has 14 residues. V was shortened by 5 bases and J by 3 bases, with 11 bases between the two germline ends. CDR1 and CDR2 (germline): LNHDA, SQIVND (reference sequence). This CDR3 reads CASSPLADYNEQFF. The CDR3 nucleotides are TGTGCCAGTAGTCCCCTAGCTGACTACAATGAGCAGTTCTTC. The variable domain in full, with the rest retrieved from reference TRBV19 and TRBJ2-1, is DGGITQSPKYLFRKEGQNVTLSCEQNLNHDAMYWYRQDPGQGLRLIYYSQIVNDFQKGDIAEGYSVSREKKESFPLTVTSAQKNPTAFYLCASSPLADYNEQFFGPGTRLTVL.

This chain connects TRBV27 to TRBJ1-1; no clear D. The CDR3 has 13 amino acids. Trimming pared 1 base from V and 4 bases from J, leaving 7 bases between. CDR1 and CDR2 (germline): MNHEY, SMNVEV (reference sequence). DNA for the CDR3: TGTGCCAGCAGTTTATATGGGAGCACTGAAGCTTTCTTT. Translating gives CASSLYGSTEAFF.

The genes are TRBV4-3 and TRBJ2-7; no reliable D call. CDR1 and CDR2 from the germline V gene are LGHNA and YSLEER. Trimming removed 0 bases from V and 5 bases from J, with 5 bases in between. The CDR3 is 12 amino acids. CDR3: CASSQDSNEQYF. Here the CDR3 DNA reads TGCGCCAGCAGCCAAGATAGTAACGAGCAGTACTTC.

The chain is built from TRBV18 and TRBJ2-7; TRBD1 is a possible D gene (6 bases). The CDR3 is 14 residues long. V lost 0 bases and J 6 bases, leaving 12 bases between the germline ends. Germline V lookup: CDR1 KGHSH, CDR2 LQKENI. CDR3 sequence: CASSPPQQGPEQYF. For the CDR3, the DNA is TGTGCCAGCTCACCACCCCAACAGGGACCCGAGCAGTACTTC.

The chain links TRBV5-1 to TRBJ2-2, with 11 bases lining up with TRBD2. The CDR3 covers 15 residues. Germline assignment: CDR1 SGHRS and CDR2 YFSETQ. The V gene end was trimmed by 2 bases and the J gene end by 5 bases; junction bases not matched to a gene: 2. The CDR3 DNA reads as TGCGCCAGCAGCTTTCTAGCGGGGGGAACCGGGGAGCTGTTTTTT. Translation gives CASSFLAGGTGELFF.

This sequence joins TRBV2 and TRBJ2-3, with a tentative D call TRBD2 (5 bases). Germline CDR1 SNHLY, CDR2 FYNNEI. The CDR3 runs to 14 residues. The ends were cut back, 8 bases at V and 6 bases at J, with 18 bases in the middle. The CDR3 here is CASGGSVGIDTQYF. CDR3 coding DNA: TGTGCCAGCGGTGGTAGCGTTGGGATTGATACGCAGTATTTT.

The rearrangement links TRBV30 to TRBJ1-2; D is unresolved. This CDR3 contains 13 residues. The germline CDR1 and CDR2 sequences are GTSNPN and SVGIG (reference sequence). Deletions cut 5 bases from V and 3 bases from J, with 13 bases between. Here the CDR3 reads CAWGEQTYYGYTF. Written as DNA, the CDR3 is TGTGCCTGGGGGGAACAGACCTACTATGGCTACACCTTC.

This clone was observed once. The chain employs TRBV28 and TRBJ1-6; a possible D gene is TRBD1 (5 bases). The CDR3 extends over 12 amino acids. Deletions cut 2 bases from V and 10 bases from J, with 6 bases between. Looked up from germline, CDR1 is MDHEN and CDR2 is SYDVKM. The CDR3 loop is CASSLRGSPLHF. The DNA of the CDR3 is TGTGCCAGCAGTTTAAGGGGATCACCCCTCCACTTT.

J is TRBJ1-2 and V is TRBV6-2 or TRBV6-3, with D unresolved. V was cut by 6 bases and J by 7 bases, with 12 bases left in between. Looked up from germline, CDR1 is MNHEY and CDR2 is SVGEGT. The CDR3 runs 12 residues. CDR3 in amino acids: CASSERILGYTF. Written as DNA, the CDR3 is TGTGCCAGCAGCGAGCGGATTCTTGGCTACACCTTC.

The V and J genes are TRBV9 and TRBJ1-5, with TRBD1 as a possible D gene (5 bases). Germline V gene lookup returns CDR1 SGDLS and CDR2 YYNGEE. CDR3 size: 14 residues. With 10 bases removed from V and 7 bases from J, the gap between germline ends came to 21 bases. The CDR3 sequence is CARRGGGNVQPQHF. The CDR3 nucleotides read TGTGCCCGCCGCGGGGGGGGGAATGTCCAGCCCCAGCATTTT. The full variable domain, rest sourced from reference TRBV9 and TRBJ1-5, is DSGVTQTPKHLITATGQRVTLRCSPRSGDLSVYWYQQSLDQGLQFLIQYYNGEERAKGNILERFSAQQFPDLHSELNLSSLELGDSALYFCARRGGGNVQPQHFGDGTRLSIL.

The rearrangement links TRBV27 to TRBJ1-1; 9 bases line up with TRBD1. Germline CDR1 is MNHEY and CDR2 is SMNVEV (reference sequence). With 6 bases clipped from V and 6 bases from J, the junction kept 2 bases outside the gene matches. The length of the CDR3 is 12 residues. CDR3 DNA sequence: TGTGCCAGCAGACGACAGGGGGCTGAAGCTTTCTTT. It specifies CASRRQGAEAFF.

There are a few counts of this clone. The rearrangement joins TRBV9 to TRBJ1-4, with 9 nucleotides matching TRBD1. Germline assignment: CDR1 SGDLS and CDR2 YYNGEE. CDR3 length equals 17 residues. Germline trimming cut 2 bases from V and 8 bases from J; bases unmatched to any gene: 13. The DNA for the CDR3 is TGTGCCAGCAGCGTCGACCCGTACAGGGGGCGCCCCGAAAAACTGTTTTTT. Encoded protein: CASSVDPYRGRPEKLFF.

V and J are TRBV7-2 and TRBJ1-4; no clear D. This CDR3 region has 15 residues. V shed 3 bases and J shed 4 bases, with 12 bases lying between them. Germline CDR1 and CDR2: SGHTA and FQGNSA. Here the CDR3 DNA reads TGTGCCAGCAGCTTTTCGGCGGGCCGTAATGAAAAACTGTTTTTT. Translated, it gives CASSFSAGRNEKLFF.

V is TRBV5-1 and J is TRBJ1-1; D gene unclear. This CDR3 is 14 amino acids long. Germline loops: CDR1 SGHRS, CDR2 YFSETQ. V was cut by 5 bases and J by 1 base, with 12 bases left in between. In DNA, the CDR3 is TGCGCCAGCAGTTTTGACATCGGGAACACTGAAGCTTTCTTT. Translating gives CASSFDIGNTEAFF. Looking up the rest from reference TRBV5-1 and TRBJ1-1 gives the full variable domain: KAGVTQTPRYLIKTRGQQVTLSCSPISGHRSVSWYQQTPGQGLQFLFEYFSETQRNKGNFPGRFSGRQFSNSRSEMNVSTLELGDSALYLCASSFDIGNTEAFFGQGTRLTVV.

This clone was picked up a small number of times. The CDR3 is CASSSPGEALRGNTIYF. The CDR3 DNA sequence: TGTGCCAGCAGCTCCCCCGGAGAGGCTCTAAGGGGAAACACCATATATTTT. V gene TRBV5-6 combines with J gene TRBJ1-3; D unresolved. The CDR3 sequence is 17 residues long. Germline lookup yields CDR1 SGHDT and CDR2 YYEEEE. Trimming shortened V by 3 bases and J by 4 bases, and 20 bases separated the two germline ends.

This chain connects TRBV19 to TRBJ1-6, with unresolved D. Trimming left V 7 bases short and J 0 bases short, with 7 bases between. This CDR3 spans 14 amino acids. Germline CDR1 is LNHDA and CDR2 is SQIVND (reference sequence). The CDR3 DNA follows: TGTGCCAGTAAAGAGGGCTCCTATAATTCACCCCTCCACTTT. This codes for CASKEGSYNSPLHF.